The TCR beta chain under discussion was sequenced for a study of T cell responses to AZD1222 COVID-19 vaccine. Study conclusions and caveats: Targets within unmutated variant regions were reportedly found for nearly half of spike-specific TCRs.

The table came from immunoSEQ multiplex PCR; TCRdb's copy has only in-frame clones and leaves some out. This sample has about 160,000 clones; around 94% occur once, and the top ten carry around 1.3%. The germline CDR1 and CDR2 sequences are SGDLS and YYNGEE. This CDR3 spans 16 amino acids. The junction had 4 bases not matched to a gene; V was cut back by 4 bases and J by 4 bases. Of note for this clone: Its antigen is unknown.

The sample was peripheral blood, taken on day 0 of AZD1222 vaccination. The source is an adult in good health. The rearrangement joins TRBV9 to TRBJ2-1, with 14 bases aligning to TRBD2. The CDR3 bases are TGTGCCAGCAGCCCGGGACTAGCGGGGGCTTACAATGAGCAGTTCTTC. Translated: CASSPGLAGAYNEQFF.